Each of the 13 T cell receptor beta chains below was sequenced from the same sample in a study of CD8 T cells in ankylosing spondylitis. Findings and limits, study-wide: A TCR beta motif of fewer than ten highly homologous variants seemed to mark ankylosing spondylitis blood.

These TCRs are of unknown antigen specificity. TCRdb processed the 5' RACE reads anew with MiXCR; each CDR3 protein has one entry. The sample has 800,000 to 900,000 distinct CDR3 sequences; around 11% are singletons. The material sequenced was blood, either unsorted or a sorted T cell fraction (not recorded which). These receptors were collected from a male donor with ankylosing spondylitis.

This clonotype was seen a handful of times. CDR3 sequence reads: CATSRETGTGDEKLFF. The CDR3 bases are TGTGCCACCAGCAGAGAAACCGGGACAGGGGATGAAAAACTGTTTTTT. The rearrangement uses TRBV15 and TRBJ1-4, with 10 bases aligning to TRBD1. CDR1 is LNHNV and CDR2 is YYDKDF in the germline V gene (reference sequence). V lost 0 bases and J lost 6; bases outside the gene matches: 4. The CDR3 is 16 residues long.

This clonotype appeared a few times. The chain couples TRBV6-1 to TRBJ2-3; D is unresolved. V lost 7 bases and J 2 bases, leaving 16 bases between the germline ends. The CDR3 runs to 15 residues. CDR1 and CDR2 (germline): MNHNS, SASEGT. CDR3 nucleotide sequence: TGTGCCAGCAAGGTCATGGTTGGATCCACAGATACGCAGTATTTT. Its translation is CASKVMVGSTDTQYF.

The sample holds a few counts of this clonotype. The chain has TRBV6-2 or TRBV6-3 and TRBJ2-7, with TRBD1 matching 9 bases. CDR1 and CDR2 from the germline V gene are MNHEY and SVGEGT. CDR3 size: 15 residues. V shed 3 bases and J 4 bases; nucleotides not matched to a gene: 7. CDR3 sequence (DNA): TGTGCCAGCAGTTATTGGACAGGGGAGGAGTACGAGCAGTACTTC. Protein sequence: CASSYWTGEEYEQYF.

This clonotype was seen ten or more times. The chain couples TRBV20-1 to TRBJ2-1; maybe TRBD2 (5 bases). V was shortened by 0 bases and J by 4 bases, with 16 bases between the two germline ends. CDR1 is DFQATT and CDR2 is SNEGSKA in the germline V gene (reference sequence). The CDR3 runs to 16 residues. Written as DNA, the CDR3 is TGCAGTGCTAGAGATGTCGAGCGGCAGTCTTACAATGAGCAGTTCTTC. Protein: CSARDVERQSYNEQFF.

The chain links TRBV7-9 to TRBJ1-2; D is undetermined. The CDR3 runs 11 residues. CDR1 and CDR2 from the germline V gene are SEHNR and FQNEAQ (reference sequence). The V gene lost 2 bases and the J gene lost 8 bases, with 6 bases spanning the gap. CDR3 nucleotides: TGTGCCAGCAGCTTAAGACACGGCTACACCTTC. It codes for CASSLRHGYTF.

The chain joins TRBV7-2 to TRBJ2-1, with D possibly matching TRBD1 (5 bases). Germline-derived CDR1 and CDR2 are SGHTA and FQGNSA. V lost 7 bases and J 7 bases, leaving 11 bases between the germline ends. This CDR3 is 12 amino acids long. The chain's CDR3 is CASTQGQNEQFF. The CDR3 coding sequence is TGTGCCAGCACCCAGGGTCAGAATGAGCAGTTCTTC.

The table lists this clonotype with a few counts. The gene calls are TRBV19 and TRBJ1-1; 7 nucleotides align to TRBD1. Germline trimming cut 4 bases from V and 10 bases from J; bases unmatched to any gene: 6. Germline CDR1 and CDR2: LNHDA and SQIVND (reference sequence). The CDR3 has 12 amino acids. DNA of the CDR3: TGTGCCAGTAGTAGAACAGGGGCGGGAGCTTTCTTT. Protein product: CASSRTGAGAFF.

The chain is built from TRBV7-2 and TRBJ2-1; D gene uncertain. This CDR3 contains 15 residues. Per germline, CDR1 SGHTA and CDR2 FQGNSA. V dropped 4 bases and J dropped 3 bases, with 13 bases sitting between them. CDR3 coding DNA: TGTGCCAGCAGCTATCGTGGAAGCAACTACAATGAGCAGTTCTTC. Translation: CASSYRGSNYNEQFF. The variable domain in full, with the rest retrieved from reference TRBV7-2 and TRBJ2-1, is GAGVSQSPSNKVTEKGKDVELRCDPISGHTALYWYRQSLGQGLEFLIYFQGNSAPDKSGLPSDRFSAERTGGSVSTLTIQRTQQEDSAVYLCASSYRGSNYNEQFFGPGTRLTVL.

This clonotype was observed a handful of times. The J gene is TRBJ2-7, the V gene TRBV20-1; 16 bases agree with TRBD2. V dropped 6 bases and J dropped 3; count of bases not matched to a gene: 11. The CDR3 is made up of 17 amino acids. CDR1 and CDR2 from the germline V gene are DFQATT and SNEGSKA (reference sequence). The CDR3 DNA sequence: TGCAGTGCCTCAGGGACTAGCGGGGGGGCCCTCAGCTACGAGCAGTACTTC. It codes for CSASGTSGGALSYEQYF.

This clonotype was picked up a small number of times. The CDR3 bases are TGCAGCGTTGGGGGTCAGCTCACAGATACGCAGTATTTT. Translated: CSVGGQLTDTQYF. The rearrangement uses TRBV29-1 and TRBJ2-3; D is unresolved. Germline loops: CDR1 SQVTM, CDR2 ANQGSEA. Trimming cost V 4 bases and J 2 bases, with 10 bases left between them. The CDR3 spans 13 residues.

V and J are TRBV7-2 and TRBJ2-5; 7 nucleotides match TRBD1. J lost 5 bases, V lost 6 bases, and 6 bases had no gene match. The germline gives CDR1 SGHTA, CDR2 FQGNSA. The CDR3 runs 13 residues. CDR3 protein: CASRKDRDETQYF. CDR3 bases: TGTGCCAGCAGAAAAGACAGGGACGAGACCCAGTACTTC. Filled out from reference TRBV7-2 and TRBJ2-5, the complete variable domain reads GAGVSQSPSNKVTEKGKDVELRCDPISGHTALYWYRQSLGQGLEFLIYFQGNSAPDKSGLPSDRFSAERTGGSVSTLTIQRTQQEDSAVYLCASRKDRDETQYFGPGTRLLVL.

Comment on this clonotype: One junction end does not reproduce the germline sequence, and a read error may be involved. This chain joins TRBV20-1 and TRBJ2-3, with 7 bases matching TRBD2. The length of the CDR3 is 15 residues. The germline V gene has CDR1 DFQATT and CDR2 SNEGSKA (reference sequence). The CDR3 region has the DNA TGCAGTGCAATCAATCAGCGGGGTAACACAGATACGCGGTATTTT. Residues: CSAINQRGNTDTRYF.

The gene calls are TRBV3-1 and TRBJ1-1, with a tentative D call TRBD1 (6 bases). The V end was cut by 10 bases, the J end by 5 bases, with 23 bases between. The CDR3 has 15 amino acids. Germline loops: CDR1 LGHDT, CDR2 YNNKEL (reference sequence). The CDR3 DNA sequence: TGTGCCACCACCCAGCCAAATAAGGGGGGGACTGAAGCTTTCTTT. This codes for CATTQPNKGGTEAFF.